The present T cell receptor beta chain was sequenced within a study of vaccination effects on CD4 cells after COVID-19. Produced via immunoSEQ multiplex PCR; TCRdb's table is partial and in-frame only. The repertoire has 65,000 to 90,000 clones, about four fifths of them found once; the top ten carry under 12%. Details on this clone: Its antigen is currently unknown.

General observations from the study: Marked contraction was observed in infection-induced and vaccine-induced clones late after vaccination.

Ahead of sequencing, the ViraFEST assay grew antigen-specific CD4+ T cells using viral peptide pools. Cultured cells yielded isolated CD4+ T cells after approximately nine days. Vaccine recipients, nucleocapsid antibody negative, had no prior SARS-CoV-2 infection. They grew 2 million to 2.5 million PBMC in each well, adding about 10 IU/ml IL-2 and 10 ug/ml peptides. A half-medium replacement with IL-2 medium was carried out on days 3 and 7. Germline loops: CDR1 SGDLS, CDR2 YYNGEE. V trimming: 0 bases; J trimming: 13 bases; junction bases outside the gene matches: 10. This CDR3 contains 15 residues. The sequence derives from a human donor who received a COVID-19 vaccine. J is TRBJ1-6 and V is TRBV9; 7 nucleotides agree with TRBD1. The sample consisted of CD4+ T cells from PBMCs cultured with SARS-CoV-2 spike peptides, taken before COVID-19 vaccination. In nucleotides, the CDR3 is TGTGCCAGCAGCGTAGAAGGGCAGGGGGGTCTTCCCCTCCACTTT. Translated: CASSVEGQGGLPLHF. Drawing the rest from reference TRBV9 and TRBJ1-6, the complete variable domain is DSGVTQTPKHLITATGQRVTLRCSPRSGDLSVYWYQQSLDQGLQFLIQYYNGEERAKGNILERFSAQQFPDLHSELNLSSLELGDSALYFCASSVEGQGGLPLHFGNGTRLTVT.